The next 22 T cell receptor beta chains were all read from a single sample in a study of blood T cell repertoires in COVID-19. The table came from immunoSEQ multiplex PCR; TCRdb's copy has only in-frame clones and leaves some out. This sample has about 300,000 clones, with approximately 90% found just once. The sample was peripheral blood. These receptors were taken from a woman aged 45 to 65 with COVID-19, enrolled during active disease.

The chain joins TRBV18 to TRBJ1-1, with D unresolved. The CDR3 runs to 15 residues. The germline V gene has CDR1 KGHSH and CDR2 LQKENI. V dropped 0 bases and J dropped 4 bases, with 12 bases sitting between them. The CDR3 here is CASSPPGSEGTEAFF. The CDR3 nucleotides are TGTGCCAGCTCACCACCGGGGTCTGAGGGCACTGAAGCTTTCTTT. Looking up the rest from reference TRBV18 and TRBJ1-1 gives the full variable domain: NAGVMQNPRHLVRRRGQEARLRCSPMKGHSHVYWYRQLPEEGLKFMVYLQKENIIDESGMPKERFSAEFPKEGPSILRIQQVVRGDSAAYFCASSPPGSEGTEAFFGQGTRLTVV.

J is TRBJ1-1 and V is TRBV24-1, with 8 bases identical to TRBD1. The CDR3 covers 13 residues. J was trimmed by 1 base and V by 9 bases; bases with no gene match: 3. The germline V gene encodes CDR1 KGHDR and CDR2 SFDVKD. The CDR3 nucleotides read TGTGCCACCCAGGACAGGGCGAACACTGAAGCTTTCTTT. It encodes CATQDRANTEAFF.

This clone was picked up a small number of times. The sample has other DNA sequences that encode this CDR3 too. The rearrangement uses TRBV29-1 and TRBJ1-1; no definite D call. CDR1 and CDR2 from the germline V gene are SQVTM and ANQGSEA. The CDR3 is made up of 11 amino acids. V lost 4 bases, J lost 0 bases, and 3 bases lay in between. The CDR3: CSVVMNTEAFF. The CDR3 DNA is TGCAGCGTTGTTATGAACACTGAAGCTTTCTTT.

The rearrangement joins TRBV24-1 to TRBJ1-1, with a tentative D call TRBD1 (6 bases). The CDR3 loop spans 13 amino acids. V was pared by 9 bases and J by 10 bases, with 20 bases between. The germline gives CDR1 KGHDR, CDR2 SFDVKD. The CDR3 region is CATSVAPGATAFF. For the CDR3, the DNA is TGTGCCACCTCCGTGGCCCCAGGGGCAACAGCTTTCTTT.

The rearrangement joins TRBV5-1 to TRBJ1-1; D is uncertain. CDR3 length: 14 amino acids. Germline V gene data show CDR1 as SGHRS and CDR2 as YFSETQ. Trimming stripped 4 bases from V and 8 bases from J, with 18 bases between. CDR3 DNA sequence: TGCGCCAGCAGCAAGGATCCGACACAAAACGAAGCTTTCTTT. Amino acid sequence: CASSKDPTQNEAFF. Variable domain in full (rest from reference TRBV5-1 and TRBJ1-1): KAGVTQTPRYLIKTRGQQVTLSCSPISGHRSVSWYQQTPGQGLQFLFEYFSETQRNKGNFPGRFSGRQFSNSRSEMNVSTLELGDSALYLCASSKDPTQNEAFFGQGTRLTVV.

J is TRBJ1-2 and V is TRBV11-3, with 7 bases aligning to TRBD1. There are 13 residues in the CDR3. V gave up 6 bases and J gave up 7 bases; unmatched junction bases: 8. From germline, CDR1 is SGHNT and CDR2 YENEEA. In DNA, the CDR3 is TGTGCCAGCAGACGAGACAGGGTCTCTGGCTACACCTTC. Translation gives CASRRDRVSGYTF.

This clone was seen a single time. Other DNA sequences of this sample code for an identical CDR3. The V and J genes are TRBV30 and TRBJ2-7; 9 bases fit TRBD1. CDR1 is GTSNPN, CDR2 SVGIG, per germline (reference sequence). Trimming took 0 bases from V and 3 from J; bases not matched to a gene: 3. CDR3 length equals 14 residues. The CDR3 DNA reads as TGTGCCTGGAGTGTGGGACAGGGATTCTACGAGCAGTACTTC. As protein: CAWSVGQGFYEQYF.

The chain is built from TRBV10-1 and TRBJ2-2; tentatively, D is TRBD2 (6 bases). The CDR3 runs to 17 residues. The V gene's germline CDR1 is WNHNN and CDR2 SYGVQD (reference sequence). The V and J ends lost 0 bases and 5 bases respectively, with 16 bases between them. In DNA, the CDR3 is TGCGCCAGCAGTGAGTCGTCTAGCGCTCTGGAGACCGGGGAGCTGTTTTTT. Its protein is CASSESSSALETGELFF.

This chain links TRBV15 with TRBJ2-1, with a tentative D call TRBD1 (6 bases). Trimming pared 0 bases from V and 2 bases from J, leaving 11 bases between. The CDR3 covers 16 residues. Germline-derived CDR1 and CDR2 are LNHNV and YYDKDF (reference sequence). The CDR3 loop is CATSRDSGQTYNEQFF. CDR3 DNA sequence: TGTGCCACCAGCAGAGATTCGGGACAAACCTACAATGAGCAGTTCTTC.

V gene TRBV7-9 combines with J gene TRBJ1-1, with a tentative D call TRBD1 (5 bases). V dropped 5 bases and J dropped 6 bases, with 16 bases sitting between them. Germline lookup yields CDR1 SEHNR and CDR2 FQNEAQ (reference sequence). The CDR3 spans 14 residues. In nucleotides, the CDR3 is TGTGCCAGCAGCCGTTCGGGGGGAGTCCCTGAAGCTTTCTTT. Its translation: CASSRSGGVPEAFF.

The chain carries TRBV30 and TRBJ1-6; the match to TRBD1 covers 9 bases. With V trimmed by 2 bases and J by 7 bases, 6 bases remained unmatched. The CDR3 totals 15 residues. Germline CDR1 is GTSNPN and CDR2 is SVGIG (reference sequence). In DNA, the CDR3 is TGTGCCTGGAGTTTCGGGACAGGGACCAATTCACCCCTCCACTTT. Protein sequence: CAWSFGTGTNSPLHF.

The gene calls are TRBV12-3 or TRBV12-4 and TRBJ1-4; D is unresolved. Trimming removed 6 bases at V and 11 bases at J, with 16 bases between. The CDR3 has 13 residues. Here the CDR3 DNA reads TGTGCCAGCAGCCGGTTACGCCGATTCAAACTGTTTTTT. Translated: CASSRLRRFKLFF.

The CDR3 bases are TGTGCCAGTAGTATAGATCTAACGTCCATGAACACTGAAGCTTTCTTT. Its protein is CASSIDLTSMNTEAFF. The chain is built from TRBV19 and TRBJ1-1; D call uncertain. Looked up from germline, CDR1 is LNHDA and CDR2 is SQIVND (reference sequence). CDR3 length: 16 amino acids. V was clipped by 0 bases and J by 0 bases, with 11 bases between them.

CDR3 sequence reads: CASSLVGGRLSYNEQFF. The CDR3 DNA reads TGTGCCAGCAGCTTGGTGGGAGGACGCCTCTCCTACAATGAGCAGTTCTTC. The rearrangement links TRBV5-6 to TRBJ2-1; tentatively, D is TRBD2 (6 bases). There are 17 residues in the CDR3. Between the trimmed V and J ends, which lost 0 bases and 0 bases, there was a span of 13 bases. CDR1 is SGHDT, CDR2 YYEEEE, per germline. Combining the CDR3 with reference TRBV5-6 and TRBJ2-1 gives the whole variable domain DAGVTQSPTHLIKTRGQQVTLRCSPKSGHDTVSWYQQALGQGPQFIFQYYEEEERQRGNFPDRFSGHQFPNYSSELNVNALLLGDSALYLCASSLVGGRLSYNEQFFGPGTRLTVL.

The V call is TRBV7-2, the J call TRBJ2-7, with 8 bases identical to TRBD1. From germline, CDR1 is SGHTA and CDR2 FQGNSA. The CDR3 spans 16 residues. The V and J ends lost 6 bases and 4 bases, in that order; junction bases with no gene match: 14. The CDR3 nucleotides read TGTGCCAGCAGTCAAACCAGGGGGCTCTCCTTTTACGAGCAGTACTTC. Protein sequence: CASSQTRGLSFYEQYF.

The V and J genes are TRBV9 and TRBJ1-3; the D gene is possibly TRBD1 (5 bases). Germline CDR1 is SGDLS and CDR2 is YYNGEE. V was cut by 4 bases and J by 1 base, with 15 bases left in between. The CDR3 has 16 amino acids. The CDR3 nucleotides are TGTGCCAGCAGCTATACTGACAGACTTTCTGGAAACACCATATATTTT. Translation gives CASSYTDRLSGNTIYF.

The genes are TRBV19 and TRBJ1-1, with TRBD1 as a possible D gene (5 bases). CDR3 length equals 16 residues. Germline lookup yields CDR1 LNHDA and CDR2 SQIVND (reference sequence). V was shortened by 7 bases and J by 0 bases, with 18 bases between the two germline ends. The CDR3 nucleotides read TGTGCCAGTACCTTTAACGGTGGGGGGGTGAACACTGAAGCTTTCTTT. Translated: CASTFNGGGVNTEAFF.

The CDR3 nucleotides are TGTGCCAGCAGCCAAGATTGGGGACTAGCGGGGGCTCCGAACACCGGGGAGCTGTTTTTT. This codes for CASSQDWGLAGAPNTGELFF. V usage is TRBV4-2 and J usage is TRBJ2-2, with TRBD2 identical over 14 bases. The germline V gene encodes CDR1 LGHNA and CDR2 YNFKEQ. V gave up 0 bases and J gave up 0 bases; unmatched junction bases: 6. The CDR3 covers 20 residues.

This chain links TRBV11-2 with TRBJ1-1; D may be TRBD1 (6 bases). The CDR3 has 15 amino acids. Germline assignment: CDR1 SGHAT and CDR2 FQNNGV. The germline V and J ends were trimmed by 6 bases and 5 bases, with 19 bases remaining between them. DNA for the CDR3: TGTGCCAGCAGAAAAGCGGGGGGCCGGGGAACTGAAGCTTTCTTT. Translation: CASRKAGGRGTEAFF.

The rearrangement joins TRBV10-1 to TRBJ2-3; 11 positions agree with TRBD2. Germline-derived CDR1 and CDR2 are WNHNN and SYGVQD (reference sequence). Trimming took 0 bases from V and 1 from J; bases not matched to a gene: 3. The length of the CDR3 is 17 residues. The CDR3 sequence: CASSESLAGGRTDTQYF. For the CDR3, the DNA is TGCGCCAGCAGTGAGTCTCTAGCGGGAGGCCGCACAGATACGCAGTATTTT.

The rearrangement joins TRBV2 to TRBJ1-5, with D possibly matching TRBD1 (5 bases). V lost 5 bases, J lost 11 bases, and 10 bases lay in between. Germline-derived CDR1 and CDR2 are SNHLY and FYNNEI. CDR3 length: 11 residues. As DNA, the CDR3 is TGTGCCAGCAGTCTTCCGGGGGCCCAGCATTTT. As protein: CASSLPGAQHF.

The chain combines TRBV2 with TRBJ1-5; tentatively, D is TRBD1 (6 bases). Germline loops: CDR1 SNHLY, CDR2 FYNNEI. CDR3 length: 15 amino acids. V was clipped by 2 bases and J by 7 bases, with 15 bases between them. The CDR3 here is CASSERTAWRQPQHF. CDR3 sequence (DNA): TGTGCCAGCAGTGAAAGGACAGCCTGGAGACAGCCCCAGCATTTT.